The 11 T cell receptor beta chains in this list originate from one sample, sequenced in a study of T cell repertoires in cytomegalovirus infection. TCRdb reanalysed the reads using MiXCR and keeps one entry per CDR3 protein. The table has 250,000 or so distinct CDR3 sequences, roughly 9% seen once; the top ten hold over 13%. The specimen was PBMCs. The receptors were sampled from a human donor in good health (CMV status not recorded). Some clones in this sample may be carry-over from other donors' samples.

This clonotype was seen a few times. The chain is built from TRBV19 and TRBJ1-1; D remains ambiguous. The CDR3 sequence is 13 residues long. Germline CDR1 LNHDA, CDR2 SQIVND (reference sequence). The ends were cut back, 3 bases at V and 4 bases at J, with 9 bases in the middle. In DNA, the CDR3 is TGTGCCAGTAGTATGAGAGCGAGCACTGAAGCTTTCTTT. Translated: CASSMRASTEAFF.

By share of the sample, this clonotype is medium-sized. The CDR3 loop reads CASTPGGGPDTQYF. The CDR3 DNA reads TGTGCCAGCACCCCCGGGGGAGGCCCAGATACGCAGTATTTT. The rearrangement joins TRBV7-9 to TRBJ2-3; D might be TRBD2 (6 bases). V was trimmed by 7 bases and J by 4 bases, leaving 15 bases between them. In germline, CDR1 is SEHNR, CDR2 FQNEAQ (reference sequence). The CDR3 has 14 residues.

This clonotype was seen many times. The chain has TRBV6-5 and TRBJ2-3; 10 bases align to TRBD2. Trimming at V came to 2 bases and at J to 5 bases, leaving 7 bases not matched to a gene. This CDR3 is 16 amino acids long. Germline V lookup: CDR1 MNHEY, CDR2 SVGAGI. CDR3 sequence: CASSYTSAGGGDTQYF. CDR3 coding DNA: TGTGCCAGCAGTTACACCTCAGCGGGAGGGGGAGATACGCAGTATTTT.

This clonotype was found a few times. This chain links TRBV5-1 with TRBJ2-2, with D uncertain. With 4 bases removed from V and 8 bases from J, the gap between germline ends came to 15 bases. Per the germline V gene, CDR1 is SGHRS and CDR2 is YFSETQ. This CDR3 is 14 amino acids long. CDR3 sequence reads: CASSANHFSGELFF. The DNA for the CDR3 is TGCGCCAGCAGCGCGAACCACTTTTCGGGGGAGCTGTTTTTT.

This clonotype occurred many times. The J gene is TRBJ2-2, the V gene TRBV7-2, with 11 bases lining up with TRBD1. The CDR3 loop spans 15 amino acids. J was trimmed by 7 bases and V by 5 bases; bases with no gene match: 6. The germline CDR1 and CDR2 sequences are SGHTA and FQGNSA. As DNA, the CDR3 is TGTGCCAGCAGCAGGACAGGGGGCAAAGTCGGGGAGCTGTTTTTT. Amino acid sequence: CASSRTGGKVGELFF.

This clonotype was seen many times. The chain couples TRBV6-2 or TRBV6-3 to TRBJ1-1; 8 positions match TRBD1. Unmatched junction bases numbered 7, after V lost 10 bases and J lost 6 bases. The germline CDR1 and CDR2 sequences are MNHEY and SVGEGT. This CDR3 spans 12 amino acids. As DNA, the CDR3 is TGTGCCATCCGGGACAGGACTGCTGAAGCTTTCTTT. It specifies CAIRDRTAEAFF.

This clonotype was counted between two and nine times. J is TRBJ2-1 and V is TRBV30, with 7 positions matching TRBD2. This CDR3 is built from 14 residues. V was pared by 0 bases and J by 8 bases, with 7 bases of the junction left unmatched. CDR1 GTSNPN and CDR2 SVGIG come from the germline V gene (reference sequence). CDR3 in amino acids: CAWSVEAGRYEQFF. The CDR3 DNA is TGTGCCTGGAGTGTCGAAGCGGGGAGGTATGAGCAGTTCTTC.

This clonotype was detected ten times or more. V is TRBV7-8 and J is TRBJ1-5, with D hard to call. Looked up from germline, CDR1 is SGHVS and CDR2 is FQNEAQ. V lost 5 bases and J lost 9, with 11 bases in between. There are 12 residues in the CDR3. CDR3 bases: TGTGCCAGCAGCGACCCCCAAGGGCCCCAGCATTTT. Translation: CASSDPQGPQHF.

The chain couples TRBV20-1 to TRBJ2-1; 13 bases align to TRBD2. The germline gives CDR1 DFQATT, CDR2 SNEGSKA (reference sequence). This CDR3 has 15 residues. After removal of 5 bases from V and 10 bases from J, the junction contained 11 bases not matched to a gene. The CDR3 loop reads CSAPSGTSGNGEQFF. In nucleotides, the CDR3 is TGCAGTGCTCCCTCCGGGACTAGCGGGAACGGAGAGCAGTTCTTC.

This clonotype has at least ten counts. The rearrangement links TRBV4-3 to TRBJ1-2, with D unclear. V lost 3 bases to trimming and J lost 0 bases, with 11 bases between them. The CDR3 covers 15 residues. CDR1 is LGHNA and CDR2 is YSLEER in the germline V gene. The CDR3 region has the DNA TGCGCCAGCAGCCACCGAGGGCTAACTAACTATGGCTACACCTTC. Its translation is CASSHRGLTNYGYTF.

The chain uses TRBV5-1 and TRBJ2-7, with 7 bases aligning to TRBD1. CDR1 is SGHRS, CDR2 YFSETQ, per germline. After removal of 3 bases from V and 0 bases from J, the junction contained 6 bases not matched to a gene. CDR3 size: 15 residues. CDR3 in DNA: TGCGCCAGCAGCTCGACAGGGTCGAGCTCCTACGAGCAGTACTTC. It is translated as CASSSTGSSSYEQYF.